This T cell receptor (beta chain) was documented in a study of blood T cell repertoires in COVID-19. Study at large: PBMCs, B-cell-depleted T cells, or T cells were the source of the cDNA or gDNA that made up the material.

V gave up 6 bases and J gave up 1 base; unmatched junction bases: 5. CDR1 and CDR2 from the germline V gene are MNHEY and SVGAGI. The CDR3 loop spans 15 amino acids. Under the authors' procedure: Reference gene primer amplification gave estimated nucleated cell counts. Profiled with immunoSEQ multiplex PCR; TCRdb holds only in-frame clones, not every one. V and J calls and clone size are as listed in that table; D and trimming were resolved from the DNA. This table holds about 240,000 clones, approximately 90% found once. Source material: peripheral blood. The chain is built from TRBV6-5 and TRBJ2-2; 7 bases are a match to TRBD2. This clonotype was obtained from a man aged 60-69 years who had recovered from COVID-19. As DNA, the CDR3 is TGTGCCAGCAGGTCGGTAGCGGGGAACACCGGGGAGCTGTTTTTT. This sequence encodes CASRSVAGNTGELFF.